This TCR beta chain was retrieved from a study of Graves' ophthalmopathy and Graves' hyperthyroidism. Broader study findings: Most thyroid clonotypes with frequency above 0.001 were detected in blood too. The 13-signature model separated ophthalmopathy from stable hyperthyroidism at 85% to 90% sensitivity and approximately 81% specificity.

This clonotype came up many times. Its target is unknown. V gave up 3 bases and J gave up 8 bases; unmatched junction bases: 11. This CDR3 region has 14 residues. Germline CDR1 GTSNPN, CDR2 SVGIG (reference sequence). RNA transcripts served as template for amplifying TCR beta CDR3 sequences. An initial RT-PCR round employing HTBI primers preceded a second-round multiplex PCR. TCRdb processed the multiplex PCR reads anew with MiXCR; each CDR3 protein has one entry. The sample lists under 350,000 distinct CDR3 sequences; roughly a sixth were seen once. Ophthalmopathy donors were characterized by moderate-to-severe activity, CAS of at least 3, NOSPECS of at least 4, and duration under 3 months. Someone took the PBMCs out of more than 9 ml of fresh peripheral blood.

This clonotype was obtained from an adult man with Graves' ophthalmopathy. The sample comprised peripheral blood. This sequence joins TRBV30 and TRBJ1-2; TRBD1 matches at 8 bases. CDR3 nucleotide sequence: TGTGCCTGGAGGTCTGGGACAGGCTTTCGGGGCTACACCTTC. This codes for CAWRSGTGFRGYTF.